This TCR beta chain was identified during a study of T-cell reconstitution after alpha-beta-depleted transplantation in children. Findings and limits, study-wide: Alpha-beta T cells present about two months after transplant were reported to originate from several hundred expanded graft clones. TCRbeta diversity was high at day 60 in some patients (a result of surviving recipient T cells and thymic progenitors). By one year post-transplant, T-cell counts and diversity largely arose from T cells that were newly produced.

As concerns this clonotype: Its antigen is undetermined.

The CDR3 runs 14 residues. Germline V CDR1 and CDR2: MDHEN, SYDVKM. The V gene lost 6 bases and the J gene lost 4 bases, with 16 bases spanning the gap. As it was prepared, the TCRbeta library received unique molecular identifiers. TCRdb itself ran the PCR reads through MiXCR, one entry per CDR3 protein. The sample carries 800,000 to 1,000,000 distinct CDR3 sequences, under 30% recorded once. The receptor comes from a boy younger than two who had a stem cell transplant for SCID, so the T cells may come from the graft donor. V gene TRBV28 combines with J gene TRBJ2-7, with a weak D call TRBD1 (5 bases). The material was PBMCs, mostly from graft donor cells, obtained 360 days after TCRalphabeta/CD19-depleted stem cell transplant. This CDR3 reads CASRERGWKYEQYF. The CDR3 DNA sequence: TGTGCCAGCAGAGAAAGGGGTTGGAAATACGAGCAGTACTTC. Looking up the rest from reference TRBV28 and TRBJ2-7 gives the full variable domain: DVKVTQSSRYLVKRTGEKVFLECVQDMDHENMFWYRQDPGLGLRLIYFSYDVKMKEKGDIPEGYSVSREKKERFSLILESASTNQTSMYLCASRERGWKYEQYFGPGTRLTVT.